The 27 T cell receptor beta chains listed next were all sequenced from one sample in a study of blood T cell repertoires in COVID-19. The assay was immunoSEQ multiplex PCR, and TCRdb's table has in-frame clones only and misses some. The table has 150,000 to 200,000 clones, 84% seen once. The sequenced sample was peripheral blood. The receptor source for this set is a human donor with acute or convalescent COVID-19. The donor label of this sample is uncertain.

The chain couples TRBV11-2 to TRBJ2-7; maybe TRBD2 (6 bases). Between the trimmed V and J ends, which lost 7 bases and 3 bases, there was a span of 16 bases. Per the germline V gene, CDR1 is SGHAT and CDR2 is FQNNGV. The length of the CDR3 is 14 residues. In DNA form, the CDR3 reads TGTGCCAGCACCCGACTAGGCGAATTCTACGAGCAGTACTTC. Translating gives CASTRLGEFYEQYF.

V gene TRBV18 combines with J gene TRBJ2-5; 9 bases are a match to TRBD2. Germline CDR1 and CDR2: KGHSH and LQKENI. CDR3 length equals 15 residues. V shed 3 bases and J 3 bases; nucleotides not matched to a gene: 5. CDR3 DNA sequence: TGTGCCAGCTCACCGACACTAGCGGGTAAAGAGACCCAGTACTTC. Protein sequence: CASSPTLAGKETQYF.

This clone has more than one count but fewer than ten. The gene calls are TRBV2 and TRBJ1-5; unclear D gene. Trimming stripped 0 bases from V and 4 bases from J, with 7 bases between. The CDR3 loop spans 14 amino acids. CDR1 and CDR2 (germline): SNHLY, FYNNEI. The CDR3, as DNA: TGTGCCAGCAGTGAAGCGCGGGGTAATCAGCCCCAGCATTTT. It translates to CASSEARGNQPQHF.

The chain carries TRBV7-3 and TRBJ2-7, with 7 bases that match TRBD1. The CDR3 sequence is 15 residues long. Germline CDR1 is SGHTA and CDR2 is FQGTGA. V shed 3 bases and J 3 bases; nucleotides not matched to a gene: 8. CDR3 DNA: TGTGCCAGCAGCTTGTTCGCAGGGGGTCACTACGAGCAGTACTTC. It specifies CASSLFAGGHYEQYF.

J is TRBJ1-2 and V is TRBV5-5, with 9 bases fitting TRBD1. The germline V gene encodes CDR1 SGHKS and CDR2 YYEKEE (reference sequence). This CDR3 has 15 residues. V shed 6 bases, J shed 5 bases, and the junction held 11 bases outside the gene matches. The chain's CDR3 is CASTPLWTGEYGYTF. The CDR3 DNA is TGTGCCAGCACCCCGCTCTGGACAGGGGAATATGGCTACACCTTC.

The gene calls are TRBV28 and TRBJ2-7; 9 bases are shared with TRBD2. The junction had 8 bases not matched to a gene; V was cut back by 7 bases and J by 1 base. From germline, CDR1 is MDHEN and CDR2 SYDVKM. This CDR3 has 15 residues. CDR3 in DNA: TGTGCCAGCACCTCTAGCGGGGTGCCATCCTACGAGCAGTACTTC. Encoded protein: CASTSSGVPSYEQYF.

The V gene is TRBV29-1, the J gene TRBJ2-7; 7 bases are a match to TRBD2. The CDR3 has 14 amino acids. Trimming removed 4 bases from V and 1 base from J; junction bases left unmatched: 7. Per the germline V gene, CDR1 is SQVTM and CDR2 is ANQGSEA. The CDR3 protein is CSVGSSGRSYEQYF. The CDR3 nucleotides are TGCAGCGTTGGATCTAGCGGAAGATCCTACGAGCAGTACTTC.

The V and J genes are TRBV19 and TRBJ1-1; D remains unclear. Trimming pared 3 bases from V and 4 bases from J, leaving 9 bases between. The V gene's germline CDR1 is LNHDA and CDR2 SQIVND (reference sequence). There are 13 residues in the CDR3. CDR3 sequence (DNA): TGTGCCAGTAGTATCAGGAGGGCCACTGAAGCTTTCTTT. It codes for CASSIRRATEAFF.

This clone was picked up a small number of times. This chain connects TRBV5-1 to TRBJ2-7; 7 bases map to TRBD1. The ends lost 1 base at V and 5 bases at J; junction bases unmatched: 6. Per germline, CDR1 SGHRS and CDR2 YFSETQ. This CDR3 comprises 14 residues. The CDR3 region is CASSLQGVSDEQYF. The CDR3 coding sequence is TGCGCCAGCAGCTTGCAGGGGGTTAGCGACGAGCAGTACTTC.

The chain couples TRBV19 to TRBJ1-2; 7 bases fit TRBD1. V dropped 5 bases and J dropped 3; count of bases not matched to a gene: 9. CDR1 LNHDA and CDR2 SQIVND come from the germline V gene (reference sequence). CDR3 length: 15 residues. CDR3: CASSHRQGSDYGYTF. In DNA form, the CDR3 reads TGTGCCAGTAGTCACCGACAGGGCTCTGACTATGGCTACACCTTC. Looking up the rest from reference TRBV19 and TRBJ1-2 gives the full variable domain: DGGITQSPKYLFRKEGQNVTLSCEQNLNHDAMYWYRQDPGQGLRLIYYSQIVNDFQKGDIAEGYSVSREKKESFPLTVTSAQKNPTAFYLCASSHRQGSDYGYTFGSGTRLTVV.

The chain recombines TRBV19 with TRBJ1-2, with 8 bases aligning to TRBD1. The junction had 7 bases not matched to a gene; V was cut back by 3 bases and J by 4 bases. Per germline, CDR1 LNHDA and CDR2 SQIVND (reference sequence). The CDR3 spans 15 residues. CDR3 nucleotides: TGTGCCAGTAGTATTTCAGCAGGGGGCAGCTATGGCTACACCTTC. It translates to CASSISAGGSYGYTF.

CDR3 bases: TGCGCCAGCAGCCGAGAAACAGGGCTGATTTACGAGCAGTACTTC. Translation gives CASSRETGLIYEQYF. The rearrangement joins TRBV4-1 to TRBJ2-7; the D gene is possibly TRBD1 (6 bases). This CDR3 region has 15 residues. The ends were cut back, 4 bases at V and 4 bases at J, with 17 bases in the middle. The germline gives CDR1 MGHRA, CDR2 YSYEKL.

This chain connects TRBV5-1 to TRBJ1-2; tentative D call: TRBD1 (5 bases). V was clipped by 0 bases and J by 0 bases, with 15 bases between them. The V gene's germline CDR1 is SGHRS and CDR2 YFSETQ. CDR3 size: 17 residues. The CDR3 DNA is TGCGCCAGCAGCTTGGAGGTGGGGGGTAGTTCTAACTATGGCTACACCTTC. It is translated as CASSLEVGGSSNYGYTF.

The rearrangement joins TRBV18 to TRBJ2-7; the match to TRBD2 covers 11 bases. The germline CDR1 and CDR2 sequences are KGHSH and LQKENI. J gave up 3 bases and V 3 bases, and 4 bases lay outside the gene matches. This CDR3 region has 15 residues. CDR3 in DNA: TGTGCCAGCTCACCCCCCCTAGCGGGGGGCTACGAGCAGTACTTC. This encodes CASSPPLAGGYEQYF.

Details on this clone: An end of the junction differs from the germline gene, which may be a read error. The chain employs TRBV24-1 and TRBJ1-6; unclear D gene. The CDR3 is 14 amino acids. Per germline, CDR1 KGHDR and CDR2 SFDVKD. CDR3: CATSPGSFNSPLHF. The DNA for the CDR3 is TGTGCCACCAGTCCCGGGTCCTTTAATTCACCCCTCCACTTT.

V and J are TRBV5-1 and TRBJ2-7; D uncertain. The CDR3 loop spans 14 amino acids. Germline lookup yields CDR1 SGHRS and CDR2 YFSETQ. The V end lost 5 bases, the J end lost 2 bases, and 14 bases lay between the germline ends. This CDR3 is CASRPQLGAYEQYF. The CDR3 nucleotides are TGCGCCAGCAGACCCCAGCTCGGAGCCTACGAGCAGTACTTC.

CDR3 sequence: CASSMGTGGSYEQYF. CDR3 coding DNA: TGTGCCAGTAGTATGGGTACCGGGGGGTCCTACGAGCAGTACTTC. The J gene is TRBJ2-7, the V gene TRBV19; 7 bases are shared with TRBD2. Germline lookup yields CDR1 LNHDA and CDR2 SQIVND (reference sequence). This CDR3 has 15 residues. Losses at the gene ends were 3 bases for V and 1 base for J; bases not matched to a gene: 6. The full variable domain, in which reference TRBV19 and TRBJ2-7 provide the parts outside the CDR3, is DGGITQSPKYLFRKEGQNVTLSCEQNLNHDAMYWYRQDPGQGLRLIYYSQIVNDFQKGDIAEGYSVSREKKESFPLTVTSAQKNPTAFYLCASSMGTGGSYEQYFGPGTRLTVT.

This clone was recorded only once. This chain connects TRBV5-1 to TRBJ2-1, with TRBD1 as a possible D gene (6 bases). Germline assignment: CDR1 SGHRS and CDR2 YFSETQ. The CDR3 sequence is 14 residues long. Between the trimmed V and J ends, which lost 0 bases and 10 bases, there was a span of 14 bases. CDR3 nucleotide sequence: TGCGCCAGCAGCTTGGCCCTAGCCGGACAGGAGCAGTTCTTC. Its protein is CASSLALAGQEQFF.

The chain links TRBV18 to TRBJ2-5; 16 bases map to TRBD2. This CDR3 region has 18 residues. The trim removed 3 bases at V and 1 base at J, leaving 5 bases unmatched. Germline loops: CDR1 KGHSH, CDR2 LQKENI. The CDR3 DNA reads TGTGCCAGCTCACCGCCGGGACTAGCGGGGGGGTCCCAAGAGACCCAGTACTTC. Translation: CASSPPGLAGGSQETQYF.

This chain joins TRBV2 and TRBJ2-2; tentative D call: TRBD2 (5 bases). V dropped 5 bases and J dropped 4 bases, with 8 bases sitting between them. The CDR3 length is 13 residues. Germline V lookup: CDR1 SNHLY, CDR2 FYNNEI. The CDR3 DNA reads as TGTGCCAGCAGTCAGGCGGGCACCGGGGAGCTGTTTTTT. Amino acid sequence: CASSQAGTGELFF.

The chain carries TRBV18 and TRBJ2-3, with 9 bases that match TRBD2. The V gene's germline CDR1 is KGHSH and CDR2 LQKENI. The CDR3 sequence is 16 residues long. Germline trimming cut 2 bases from V and 2 bases from J; bases unmatched to any gene: 5. CDR3 nucleotides: TGTGCCAGCTCACCAGGGAGCGGGGGGTTCACAGATACGCAGTATTTT. It is translated as CASSPGSGGFTDTQYF.

This chain uses TRBV6-5 with TRBJ2-7; maybe TRBD2 (6 bases). Per germline, CDR1 MNHEY and CDR2 SVGAGI. Deletions cut 2 bases from V and 4 bases from J, with 12 bases between. The CDR3 contains 14 residues. CDR3 amino acids: CASSYGLAWYEQYF. CDR3 nucleotides: TGTGCCAGCAGTTACGGGCTAGCGTGGTACGAGCAGTACTTC.

The chain uses TRBV5-1 and TRBJ1-1; D remains ambiguous. The CDR3 covers 14 residues. CDR1 SGHRS and CDR2 YFSETQ come from the germline V gene. V gave up 4 bases and J gave up 1 base, with 11 bases separating them. Here the CDR3 reads CASSPRGQNTEAFF. Written as DNA, the CDR3 is TGCGCCAGCAGCCCCCGCGGGCAGAACACTGAAGCTTTCTTT.

The chain combines TRBV7-2 with TRBJ2-3; weak D call: TRBD2 (5 bases). V was pared by 4 bases and J by 2 bases, with 13 bases between. Germline V gives CDR1 SGHTA, CDR2 FQGNSA. CDR3 length: 15 amino acids. CDR3 DNA sequence: TGTGCCAGCAGCTCCCAGACTACACCCACAGATACGCAGTATTTT. Its protein product is CASSSQTTPTDTQYF.

This clone was counted between two and nine times. The V gene is TRBV5-3, the J gene TRBJ1-6, with TRBD1 matching 9 bases. TRBV5-3 is recorded as an ORF, its role being uncertain. The V and J ends lost 3 bases and 5 bases, in that order; junction bases with no gene match: 24. This CDR3 has 22 residues. The CDR3 DNA sequence: TGTGCCAGAAGCTCCTCTATCTCCGGGACAGGGAGTGTCATGGGGAATAATTCACCCCTCCACTTT. Translated, it gives CARSSSISGTGSVMGNNSPLHF.

V gene TRBV5-5 combines with J gene TRBJ1-6; 7 positions match TRBD1. The CDR3 covers 16 residues. Losses at the gene ends were 7 bases for V and 5 bases for J; bases not matched to a gene: 12. The V gene's germline CDR1 is SGHKS and CDR2 YYEKEE (reference sequence). The CDR3 region has the DNA TGTGCCAGCGCCCCCCAGGGGGAGAGGAATAATTCACCCCTCCACTTT. Its protein is CASAPQGERNNSPLHF.

The chain links TRBV19 to TRBJ2-7; D gene ambiguous. Germline V gene lookup returns CDR1 LNHDA and CDR2 SQIVND (reference sequence). CDR3 length: 13 amino acids. Trimming shortened V by 11 bases and J by 2 bases, and 16 bases separated the two germline ends. CDR3 in DNA: TGTGCCTTCTCCTTTGGCGGCCCCTACGAGCAGTACTTC. Translated: CAFSFGGPYEQYF. The full variable domain, rest sourced from reference TRBV19 and TRBJ2-7, is DGGITQSPKYLFRKEGQNVTLSCEQNLNHDAMYWYRQDPGQGLRLIYYSQIVNDFQKGDIAEGYSVSREKKESFPLTVTSAQKNPTAFYLCAFSFGGPYEQYFGPGTRLTVT.